This T cell receptor beta chain appears in the sequencing data of a study of blood T cell repertoires in COVID-19. Study in general: PBMCs, B-cell-depleted T cells, or T cells provided the cDNA or gDNA that made up the material.

In the original analysis: Reference gene primers were amplified, and this amplification served to estimate nucleated cell counts. The repertoire was sequenced with immunoSEQ multiplex PCR; TCRdb's copy has only in-frame clones and lacks some. Clone size and V and J calls were adopted from that table, with D and trimming inferred from the DNA. The data contain roughly 75,000 clones, over 75% of them singletons. CDR1 PRHDT and CDR2 FYEKMQ come from the germline V gene (reference sequence). V lost 3 bases to trimming and J lost 2 bases; unmatched junction nucleotides: 1. The CDR3 has 14 amino acids. Followed longitudinally, the Seattle patients had been enrolled during active infection.

The chain couples TRBV13 to TRBJ1-2, with 9 bases identical to TRBD1. Sequenced material: peripheral blood. The clonotype comes from a man in his fifties with COVID-19, enrolled during active disease. CDR3 residues: CASSFGTGNYGYTF. CDR3 DNA: TGTGCCAGCAGCTTTGGGACAGGGAACTATGGCTACACCTTC.